The rows below give T cell receptor beta chains drawn from one sample of a study of molecular identifiers for immune sequencing clone quantification. TCRdb called the PCR reads again in MiXCR, with one record for every CDR3 protein. The table lists approximately 550,000 distinct CDR3 sequences, about a fifth of them singletons. The sequenced sample was naive CD8+ T cells from blood, with Jurkat cell RNA spiked in. These receptors all come from a human donor in good health. Some libraries in this study had Jurkat cell RNA spiked in. The CDR3 runs from the conserved cysteine through the conserved F or W. D genes are given only for firm matches. The size of a clone is reported for some rows only, either as once, few or many, or as a class for expanded clones.

j_call clone_size v_call d_call cdr3_nt cdr3_aa
TRBJ2-3 few TRBV12-3/TRBV12-4 - TGTGCCAGCAGCGACGACCTCACAGATACGCAGTATTTT CASSDDLTDTQYF
TRBJ2-1 - TRBV11-2 - TGTGCCACAGGGCAGGGATTCAATGAGCAGTTCTTC CATGQGFNEQFF
TRBJ2-2 few TRBV6-8 - TGTGCCAGCAGTTATGGCCCGCGAGCGGTCACCGGGGAGCTGTTTTTT CASSYGPRAVTGELFF
TRBJ1-1 few TRBV19 - TGTGCCAGTACCTGGGGGTGGTCCACTGAAGCTTTCTTT CASTWGWSTEAFF
TRBJ2-7 - TRBV13 TRBD1 TGTACCAGCAGCTTAGGCCAGGGGGCTTACGAGCAGTACTTC CTSSLGQGAYEQYF
TRBJ2-7 many TRBV4-1 - TGCGCCAGCAGCCTCGAGTCCGGCAGGGGCCACGAGCAGTACTTC CASSLESGRGHEQYF
TRBJ1-6 - TRBV7-6 - TGTGCCAGCGGGCAAGAACCTTATAATTCACCCCTCCACTTT CASGQEPYNSPLHF
TRBJ2-3 - TRBV27 - TGTGCCAGCAGCTTAGCGGCCGGGGCTAGCACAGATACGCAGTATTTT CASSLAAGASTDTQYF
TRBJ2-7 few TRBV20-1 TRBD2 TGCAGTGCTACTTCGGGGGGGCTAGCCACCTCCTACGAGCAGTACTTC CSATSGGLATSYEQYF
TRBJ1-1 - TRBV7-9 TRBD1 TGTGCCAGCAGCCCTACAGGGGGCGTCAAAAACACTGAAGCTTTCTTT CASSPTGGVKNTEAFF
TRBJ2-6 - TRBV7-6 TRBD2 TGTGCCGGCAGCTTAATTTCGGGAGGGTCTGGGGCCAACGTCCTGACTTTC CAGSLISGGSGANVLTF
TRBJ1-1 many TRBV2 - TGTGCCAGCAGAACAGGGCACCTGGCCGAAGCTTTCTTT CASRTGHLAEAFF
TRBJ2-3 many TRBV7-6 - TGTGCCAGCAGCTTAGCGCAGCGCGGGGCCACAGATACGCAGTATTTT CASSLAQRGATDTQYF
TRBJ1-5 many TRBV6-5 - TGTGCCAGCAGTCAGCATAGCAATCAGCCCCAGCATTTT CASSQHSNQPQHF
TRBJ1-5 many TRBV19 - TGTGCCAGTAGTATAGGGTCAGGTAATCAGCCCCAGCATTTT CASSIGSGNQPQHF
TRBJ2-7 many TRBV7-2 - TGTGCCAGCAGCCAAATGGACTTCTCCTACGAGCAGTACTTC CASSQMDFSYEQYF
TRBJ2-3 many TRBV12-3/TRBV12-4 - TGTGCCAGCAACCTCCTCGGGGGGCACACAGATACGCAGTATTTT CASNLLGGHTDTQYF
TRBJ2-3 - TRBV11-2 - TGTGCCAGCAGCTTCCGGGGCCGAAACACAGATACGCAGTATTTT CASSFRGRNTDTQYF
TRBJ2-7 - TRBV11-2 - TGTGCCAGCAGCTTAGATTTTCCCAGGTACGGAGAGCAGTACTTC CASSLDFPRYGEQYF
TRBJ2-1 few TRBV11-2 TRBD2 TGTGCCAGCAGCTTAGAACTAGCGGGGGCGTTAGATGAGCAGTTCTTC CASSLELAGALDEQFF
TRBJ1-5 - TRBV6-2/TRBV6-3 - TGTGCCAGCAGCTCCATTTTCGGGAATCAGCCCCAGCATTTT CASSSIFGNQPQHF
TRBJ2-3 many TRBV6-5 TRBD2 TGTGCCAGCAGTCAGCGGGGGGGCCCCACAGATACGCAGTATTTT CASSQRGGPTDTQYF
TRBJ2-3 few TRBV9 - TGTGCCAGCAGCGCCCCGGCAGATACGCAGTATTTT CASSAPADTQYF
TRBJ2-2 many TRBV29-1 TRBD1 TGCAGCGTTGGGACAGGTTGGAACACCGGGGAGCTGTTTTTT CSVGTGWNTGELFF
TRBJ2-3 many TRBV7-2 TRBD2 TGTGCCAGCAGCTTAATTCTAGCGGACACAGATACGCAGTATTTT CASSLILADTDTQYF
TRBJ2-2 - TRBV5-4 - TGTGCCAGCAGCCACGTAGCTGGGGAGCTGTTTTTT CASSHVAGELFF
TRBJ1-6 - TRBV6-5 - TGTGCCAGCAGTTACGACGGGTCAAATTCACCCCTCCACTTT CASSYDGSNSPLHF
TRBJ2-1 few TRBV7-9 - TGTGCCAGCAGCTTAAGCGGTTATTACAATGAGCAGTTCTTC CASSLSGYYNEQFF
TRBJ2-7 - TRBV20-1 - TGCAGTGCTAGATCGCAGGGCACCTACGAGCAGTACTTC CSARSQGTYEQYF
TRBJ1-5 few TRBV6-5 - TGTGCCAGCAGTTCCATGGATAGCAATCAGCCCCAGCATTTT CASSSMDSNQPQHF
TRBJ2-2 few TRBV12-3/TRBV12-4 - TGTGCCAGCAGTTTAGAGTCGGGGGAAACCGGGGAGCTGTTTTTT CASSLESGETGELFF
TRBJ1-4 few TRBV10-3 TRBD1 TGTGCCATCAGTGAGACAGGGACAGGGAATGAAAAACTGTTTTTT CAISETGTGNEKLFF
TRBJ2-3 - TRBV6-5 TRBD2 TGTGCCAGCAGTAAGCTAGCGGGGGCCAGCACAGATACGCAGTATTTT CASSKLAGASTDTQYF
TRBJ2-3 few TRBV21-1 - TGTGCCAGCAGCAAAAGCTCTAGCGGACTCACAGATACGCAGTATTTT CASSKSSSGLTDTQYF
TRBJ1-1 - TRBV27 - TGTGCCAGCAGTAGCAGACTTTCTGAAGCTTTCTTT CASSSRLSEAFF
TRBJ1-1 many TRBV30 - TGTGCCTGGAGTTATAGGGAAACTGAAGCTTTCTTT CAWSYRETEAFF
TRBJ1-3 - TRBV28 TRBD1 TGTGCCAGCAGTCCTGGACAGGACTCTGGAAACACCATATATTTT CASSPGQDSGNTIYF